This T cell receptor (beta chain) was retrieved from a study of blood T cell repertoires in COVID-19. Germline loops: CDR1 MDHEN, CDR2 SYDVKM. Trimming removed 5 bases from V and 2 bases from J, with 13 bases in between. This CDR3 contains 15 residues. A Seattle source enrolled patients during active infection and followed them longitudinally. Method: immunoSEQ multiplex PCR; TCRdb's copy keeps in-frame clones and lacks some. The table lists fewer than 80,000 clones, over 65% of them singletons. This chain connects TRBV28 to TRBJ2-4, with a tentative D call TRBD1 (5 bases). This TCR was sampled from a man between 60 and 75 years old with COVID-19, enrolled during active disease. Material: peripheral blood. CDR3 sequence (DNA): TGTGCCAGCAGTCTAGGGGCAGGCACCAAAAACATTCAGTACTTC. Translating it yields CASSLGAGTKNIQYF.